Listed below are T cell receptor beta chains from one sample, sequenced in a study of T cell responses to AZD1222 COVID-19 vaccine. Measured with immunoSEQ multiplex PCR; TCRdb has only the in-frame clones, and not every one. The sample yields more than 140,000 clones, just over 90% seen once. The sample was peripheral blood, taken on day 0 of MenACWY control vaccination. All receptors come from an adult in good health. CDR3s include the opening cysteine and the closing phenylalanine or tryptophan. The D gene is left open where the match is weak. Not all rows give a size; the values are once, few, many and, for expanded clones, a class.

cdr3_nt	cdr3_aa	clone_size	d_call	cdr3_length	j_call	v_call
TGTGCCAGCAGTTACCGGGACAGCGATGGCTACACCTTC	CASSYRDSDGYTF	.	TRBD1	13	TRBJ1-2	TRBV6-2/TRBV6-3
TGTGCCAGCAGCCAAGCTCTCCGGAAAAGCCAGTCGAGGCAGCCCCAGCATTTT	CASSQALRKSQSRQPQHF	.	.	18	TRBJ1-5	TRBV14
TGTGCCAGCAGAGCGATAACTACTAGCGGGGGGGCAGAGACCCAGTACTTC	CASRAITTSGGAETQYF	.	TRBD2	17	TRBJ2-5	TRBV2
TGCAGTTCAGGACAGGGAGAGACCCAGTACTTC	CSSGQGETQYF	.	TRBD1	11	TRBJ2-5	TRBV20-1
TGTGCCAGCAGTTACCTTTCGGGACAGGGAAGCTATGGCTACACCTTC	CASSYLSGQGSYGYTF	.	TRBD1	16	TRBJ1-2	TRBV6-5
TGTGCCAGCAGGCTTACCGGGACAGGGGTGGCAGAGACCCAGTACTTC	CASRLTGTGVAETQYF	.	TRBD1	16	TRBJ2-5	TRBV7-2
TGCAGCGTTGACAGGATGGTGAACACTGAAGCTTTCTTT	CSVDRMVNTEAFF	.	.	13	TRBJ1-1	TRBV29-1
TGTGCCAGCAGCTTCTCCTCGACTAGCGGGATTGAGACCCAGTACTTC	CASSFSSTSGIETQYF	.	TRBD2	16	TRBJ2-5	TRBV7-6
TGTGCCAGCAGTGGTGACTCCAGCGGTAAAAACATTCAGTACTTC	CASSGDSSGKNIQYF	once	.	15	TRBJ2-4	TRBV2
TGTGCCAGCAGCTTGTCATACAGCAATCAGCCCCAGCATTTT	CASSLSYSNQPQHF	.	.	14	TRBJ1-5	TRBV5-8
TGTGCCAGCCGGATCCTTACCGATGAGCAGTTCTTC	CASRILTDEQFF	.	.	12	TRBJ2-1	TRBV28
TGTGCCAGCAGGGCTGAACTCTCTGGAAACACCATATATTTT	CASRAELSGNTIYF	.	.	14	TRBJ1-3	TRBV7-8
TGTGCCAGCCTTCGGCTCCTCGGGACAGATTACGAGCAGTACTTC	CASLRLLGTDYEQYF	.	TRBD1	15	TRBJ2-7	TRBV28
TGTGCCAGCAGCTCGGACGGGAGAGATAACGCTGAAGCTTTCTTT	CASSSDGRDNAEAFF	.	.	15	TRBJ1-1	TRBV7-9
TGTGCCAGCAGTCCGGGCAGGGGGCGGCAAGAGACCCAGTACTTC	CASSPGRGRQETQYF	once	TRBD1	15	TRBJ2-5	TRBV28
TGTGCCAGTACCCCCGGGGGAGGGGTTGGGTACACTGAAGCTTTCTTT	CASTPGGGVGYTEAFF	.	.	16	TRBJ1-1	TRBV28
TGTGCCAGCAGTAAAAGACAGGATTATGGCTACACCTTC	CASSKRQDYGYTF	.	.	13	TRBJ1-2	TRBV2
TGTGCCAGCAGCCTGGGCGGTAGCAATCAGCCCCAGCATTTT	CASSLGGSNQPQHF	.	.	14	TRBJ1-5	TRBV28
TGCGCCAGCAGCCAAATCTTAAGCGGCGGGGACGGAGGAAACACCATATATTTT	CASSQILSGGDGGNTIYF	.	.	18	TRBJ1-3	TRBV5-1
TGTGCCAGCAGTTACAGGGGGCGCGGGACTGAAGCTTTCTTT	CASSYRGRGTEAFF	.	TRBD1	14	TRBJ1-1	TRBV6-5
TGTGCCAGCAGCACAGGGGCCCCTGGGGCCAACGTCCTGACTTTC	CASSTGAPGANVLTF	.	TRBD1	15	TRBJ2-6	TRBV2
TGTGCCACAAGACAGGGAAGAGGGAGCACAGATACGCAGTATTTT	CATRQGRGSTDTQYF	.	TRBD1	15	TRBJ2-3	TRBV10-3
TGTGCCAGCAGCTTAGTAGGCACCGAGCAGTACTTC	CASSLVGTEQYF	once	.	12	TRBJ2-7	TRBV7-9
TGCAGCGTTGGTGGGGGCCTAGAGACCCAGTACTTC	CSVGGGLETQYF	.	.	12	TRBJ2-5	TRBV29-1
TGTGCCACCAGTATTCGGGACACGGGGGACTACGAGCAGTACTTC	CATSIRDTGDYEQYF	.	.	15	TRBJ2-7	TRBV15
TGTGCCAGCAGCTTAGAAGTCGCTCGGGGGTCTGGGGCCAACGTCCTGACTTTC	CASSLEVARGSGANVLTF	.	.	18	TRBJ2-6	TRBV7-3
TGTGCCAGCAGCCCCACAGGGGTGGACATTCAGTACTTC	CASSPTGVDIQYF	.	TRBD1	13	TRBJ2-4	TRBV7-3
TGTGCCAGCAGTTTCGGACTAGCGTACGAGCAGTACTTC	CASSFGLAYEQYF	.	TRBD2	13	TRBJ2-7	TRBV2
TGTGCCAGCAGTTTGGCCAGGGTCTATGGCTACACCTTC	CASSLARVYGYTF	.	.	13	TRBJ1-2	TRBV28
TGTGCCAGCTCACCGGGACAGCTCTATGGCTACACCTTC	CASSPGQLYGYTF	.	TRBD1	13	TRBJ1-2	TRBV18
TGTGCCAGCCAAGAACAGGGGTACGAGCAGTACTTC	CASQEQGYEQYF	.	TRBD1	12	TRBJ2-7	TRBV19
TGTGCCAGCAGCTTATCGGACAGGGGTTCGGACACCGGGGAGCTGTTTTTT	CASSLSDRGSDTGELFF	.	TRBD1	17	TRBJ2-2	TRBV7-9
TGTGCCAGCACCATCGGGACAGCTCCTCAGCATTTT	CASTIGTAPQHF	.	TRBD1	12	TRBJ1-5	TRBV12-3/TRBV12-4
TGTGCCAGTAGTAGAAGACAGGGGTTGGGCACTGAAGCTTTCTTT	CASSRRQGLGTEAFF	.	TRBD1	15	TRBJ1-1	TRBV19
TGTGCCAGCAGCTTAGATTGGGCAAACTACAATGAGCAGTTCTTC	CASSLDWANYNEQFF	.	.	15	TRBJ2-1	TRBV11-3
TGTGCCAGCCGGAGCTCGGGTACTGGAAACACCATATATTTT	CASRSSGTGNTIYF	.	.	14	TRBJ1-3	TRBV19
TGTGCCAGCAGTGAACAGCCCAGAGGTACGCAGTATTTT	CASSEQPRGTQYF	once	.	13	TRBJ2-3	TRBV2
TGTGCCAGCAGTGAAGAACCGGGGGGGAGTGGAGATACGCAGTATTTT	CASSEEPGGSGDTQYF	.	TRBD2	16	TRBJ2-3	TRBV6-1
TGTGCCAGCAGTGAATTCGAGACAGGGCTACGGTCTGGCTACACCTTC	CASSEFETGLRSGYTF	.	TRBD1	16	TRBJ1-2	TRBV2
TGTGCCACCAGCAGAGGCGGGTGGGGCGACAGAACCTATGGCTACACCTTC	CATSRGGWGDRTYGYTF	.	.	17	TRBJ1-2	TRBV15
TGTGCCAGCAGTGAATGGACAGCGAATCAGCCCCAGCATTTT	CASSEWTANQPQHF	.	.	14	TRBJ1-5	TRBV25-1
TGCGCCAGCAGCTTAGCTTCGACAGGGCGAACTAATGAAAAACTGTTTTTT	CASSLASTGRTNEKLFF	.	TRBD1	17	TRBJ1-4	TRBV5-1
TGTGCCAGCAGCTTATGGGCAGGGTCCTACGAGCAGTACTTC	CASSLWAGSYEQYF	.	.	14	TRBJ2-7	TRBV7-2
TGTGCCAGCAGCCCGGGACAGGGGGGAGGAAACACCATATATTTT	CASSPGQGGGNTIYF	.	TRBD1	15	TRBJ1-3	TRBV7-6
TGTGCCAGCAGCCTCTTGGGGGGTAAATACTACGAGCAGTACTTC	CASSLLGGKYYEQYF	.	.	15	TRBJ2-7	TRBV5-4
TGTGCCAGCAGTATCTACGGGAATGAAAAACTGTTTTTT	CASSIYGNEKLFF	.	.	13	TRBJ1-4	TRBV7-9
TGTGCCACCAGTGACCCCGGGGGGACAGAGTTCTTC	CATSDPGGTEFF	.	.	12	TRBJ2-1	TRBV24-1
TGCGCCAGCAGCTTTTTGGGACAGGATTATGAAAAACTGTTTTTT	CASSFLGQDYEKLFF	.	TRBD1	15	TRBJ1-4	TRBV5-1
TGCAGCGTTGGCGCGAACACTGAAGCTTTCTTT	CSVGANTEAFF	.	.	11	TRBJ1-1	TRBV29-1
TGTGCCAGCAGCTACAATGGGTTCCCGAACACCGGGGAGCTGTTTTTT	CASSYNGFPNTGELFF	.	.	16	TRBJ2-2	TRBV2
TGTGCCACCAAACCCCGGGCAGACTCAGCCACCGGGGAGCTGTTTTTT	CATKPRADSATGELFF	.	.	16	TRBJ2-2	TRBV19
TGTGCCAGTAGTAGGGACAGGGTGGGAAACGAGCAGTACTTC	CASSRDRVGNEQYF	.	TRBD1	14	TRBJ2-7	TRBV19
TGTGCCAGCAGCCAGACTAGCTCCTCGGACAATGAGCAGTTCTTC	CASSQTSSSDNEQFF	.	TRBD2	15	TRBJ2-1	TRBV4-2
TGTGCCAGCAGTCCCCATCCCCCAGGGAACACTGAAGCTTTCTTT	CASSPHPPGNTEAFF	.	.	15	TRBJ1-1	TRBV5-8
TGTGCCAGCAGCCGGGACACCACAGTGGAGCAGTACTTC	CASSRDTTVEQYF	.	.	13	TRBJ2-7	TRBV5-4